This passage covers 18 T cell receptor beta chains from one sample sequenced in a study of CD4 and CD8 cells across lung adenocarcinoma regions. TCRdb reprocessed the PCR reads with MiXCR, giving one entry per CDR3 protein. The repertoire holds about 5,200 distinct CDR3 sequences, with around 50% as singletons. The sample was CD4+ T cells from the margin of a lung tumor. The receptors were gathered from a male donor with lung adenocarcinoma. The CD4 and CD8 labels of this study may be unreliable.

The table lists this clonotype with many counts. This CDR3 is CATTPGQGMDTQYF. The CDR3 DNA follows: TGTGCCACTACTCCGGGACAGGGTATGGATACGCAGTATTTT. The chain employs TRBV6-1 and TRBJ2-3; 9 nucleotides match TRBD1. The germline gives CDR1 MNHNS, CDR2 SASEGT. CDR3 size: 14 residues. J gave up 6 bases and V 10 bases, and 11 bases lay outside the gene matches.

This clonotype was counted a few times. DNA of the CDR3: TGTGCCAGCAGCCAAGGGGTCGGGAGGGCCAGGAATGAGCAGTTCTTC. It specifies CASSQGVGRARNEQFF. The chain carries TRBV3-1 and TRBJ2-1; TRBD2 matches 8 bases. CDR3 length equals 16 residues. V trimming: 1 base; J trimming: 7 bases; junction bases outside the gene matches: 9. CDR1 and CDR2 (germline): LGHDT, YNNKEL (reference sequence).

The gene calls are TRBV6-5 and TRBJ2-1, with a weak D call TRBD2 (6 bases). The tail of the sequence fits TRBJ2-5 better, so the J call may be wrong. The CDR3 has 16 residues. The germline V gene encodes CDR1 MNHEY and CDR2 SVGAGI. CDR3 nucleotide sequence: TGTGCCAGCAGTTACTCGCCGGCTCTTGGGGGGGAGACCCAGTACTTC. The encoded protein is CASSYSPALGGETQYF.

This chain joins TRBV5-1 and TRBJ2-5, with D possibly TRBD1 on 6 matching bases. This CDR3 is built from 14 residues. Trimming took off 2 bases at V and 5 bases at J, with 13 bases between the two ends. Germline CDR1 is SGHRS and CDR2 is YFSETQ. The CDR3 is CASSLQGTGETQYF. The DNA for the CDR3 is TGCGCCAGCAGCTTACAGGGAACGGGGGAGACCCAGTACTTC.

As to this clonotype: Germline and junction disagree at one end, which may indicate a read error. V usage is TRBV6-1 and J usage is TRBJ2-4, with a possible D match to TRBD1 (6 bases). The end of the DNA fits TRBJ2-1 better, so the J call may be wrong. Germline V gives CDR1 MNHNS, CDR2 SASEGT. The CDR3 has 14 residues. The CDR3 protein is CASSKLGDNNVQFF. For the CDR3, the DNA is TGTGCCAGCAGTAAACTAGGGGACAACAATGTGCAGTTCTTC.

As concerns this clonotype: The junction differs from germline at one of its ends, possibly a read error. DNA of the CDR3: TGTGCCCTCGTTGTTACAGGCACAGATACCCAGTATTTT. Amino acids: CALVVTGTDTQYF. The chain links TRBV10-3 to TRBJ2-3, with D possibly TRBD1 on 5 matching bases. The CDR3 totals 13 residues. Germline assignment: CDR1 ENHRY and CDR2 SYGVKD.

This clonotype was picked up one time. The rearrangement links TRBV27 to TRBJ2-1, with a tentative D call TRBD2 (6 bases). The CDR3 sequence is 17 residues long. CDR1 is MNHEY, CDR2 SMNVEV, per germline (reference sequence). V was clipped by 6 bases and J by 0 bases, with 18 bases between them. CDR3 protein: CASSQARGKSSYNEQFF. Written as DNA, the CDR3 is TGTGCCAGCAGCCAGGCCCGCGGGAAGAGCTCCTACAATGAGCAGTTCTTC.

This clonotype was observed a handful of times. The chain joins TRBV6-1 to TRBJ2-5; TRBD1 might be the D (5 bases). The germline CDR1 and CDR2 sequences are MNHNS and SASEGT. CDR3 length equals 13 residues. Deletions cut 7 bases from V and 5 bases from J, with 14 bases between. The CDR3 DNA reads TGTGCCAGCAAACTCCAGGGTGGGGAGACCCAGTACTTC. The encoded protein is CASKLQGGETQYF.

There are a few counts of this clonotype. The chain combines TRBV5-1 with TRBJ2-1, with D perhaps given as TRBD1 or TRBD2 (5 bases each). This CDR3 comprises 14 residues. CDR1 is SGHRS, CDR2 YFSETQ, per germline. V lost 5 bases and J lost 6, with 15 bases in between. The CDR3 reads CASSMGDGGNEQFF. As DNA, the CDR3 is TGCGCCAGCAGTATGGGGGACGGTGGCAATGAGCAGTTCTTC.

A word on this clonotype: An end of the junction differs from the germline gene, which may be a read error. The chain is built from TRBV10-1 and TRBJ2-3, with TRBD2 as a possible D gene (6 bases). CDR1 is WNHNN, CDR2 SYGVQD, per germline (reference sequence). The CDR3 contains 13 residues. CDR3 loop: CARGSGAKNIQYF. The CDR3 nucleotides are TGCGCCAGGGGGTCGGGAGCCAAAAACATTCAGTACTTT.

The genes are TRBV6-5 and TRBJ2-7, with a possible D match to TRBD1 (5 bases). The length of the CDR3 is 14 residues. The V end was cut by 2 bases, the J end by 2 bases, with 10 bases between. The germline gives CDR1 MNHEY, CDR2 SVGAGI. CDR3 DNA: TGTGCCAGCAGTTACGGGCAGGGAACCTACGAGCAGTACTTC. This gives the protein CASSYGQGTYEQYF.

This clonotype is labeled as large. The rearrangement uses TRBV6-1 and TRBJ2-1; 13 nucleotides align to TRBD2. The CDR3 runs to 18 residues. Germline loops: CDR1 MNHNS, CDR2 SASEGT. The V and J ends lost 4 bases and 8 bases, in that order; junction bases with no gene match: 14. The CDR3 sequence is CASSVAWTSGSMGDEQFF. The DNA of the CDR3 is TGTGCCAGCAGTGTAGCCTGGACTAGCGGGAGCATGGGCGATGAGCAGTTCTTC.

This clonotype was detected only a few times. CDR3 DNA sequence: TGTGCCAGCAGTAGGCGGGGGCAAGAAGGTGTTTATGGCTACACCTTC. Translating gives CASSRRGQEGVYGYTF. The chain joins TRBV27 to TRBJ1-2; a weak D match, TRBD1 (6 bases). This CDR3 region has 16 residues. The V gene's germline CDR1 is MNHEY and CDR2 SMNVEV (reference sequence). The ends were cut back, 5 bases at V and 5 bases at J, with 21 bases in the middle.

This sequence joins TRBV6-1 and TRBJ1-2; 8 nucleotides match TRBD1. Trimming cost V 4 bases and J 4 bases; bases outside gene matches: 8. This CDR3 is built from 15 residues. Germline values: CDR1 MNHNS, CDR2 SASEGT. The CDR3 spells CASSVQTGASYGYTF. The DNA for the CDR3 is TGTGCCAGCAGTGTCCAGACAGGGGCCTCCTATGGCTACACCTTC.

By share, this clonotype ranks as large (0.1 to 1%). The rearrangement links TRBV10-1 to TRBJ2-3; no definite D call. The V gene's germline CDR1 is WNHNN and CDR2 SYGVQD (reference sequence). Trimming shortened V by 3 bases and J by 0 bases, and 10 bases separated the two germline ends. The CDR3 covers 15 residues. DNA for the CDR3: TGCGCCAGCAGTGAAGGGAAAGCGAGCACAGATACGCAGTATTTT. Residues: CASSEGKASTDTQYF.

In this sample, this clonotype turned up a few times. The rearrangement joins TRBV28 to TRBJ1-1; D may be TRBD1 (5 bases). The CDR3 is 12 residues long. V was pared by 8 bases and J by 1 base, with 8 bases between. Germline values: CDR1 MDHEN, CDR2 SYDVKM. The CDR3, as DNA: TGTGCCAGCGGGGCCCAGAACACTGAAGCTTTCTTT. Residues: CASGAQNTEAFF. The full variable domain, with the rest looked up from reference TRBV28 and TRBJ1-1, is DVKVTQSSRYLVKRTGEKVFLECVQDMDHENMFWYRQDPGLGLRLIYFSYDVKMKEKGDIPEGYSVSREKKERFSLILESASTNQTSMYLCASGAQNTEAFFGQGTRLTVV.

The V call is TRBV27, the J call TRBJ2-5; D might be TRBD1 or TRBD2, each matching 5 bases. CDR1 is MNHEY and CDR2 is SMNVEV in the germline V gene (reference sequence). The CDR3 has 14 amino acids. The CDR3 is CAGSGGSDKETQYF. In DNA form, the CDR3 reads TGTGCGGGCAGTGGGGGTAGTGACAAGGAGACCCAGTACTTC.

V is TRBV7-2 and J is TRBJ2-1; 7 bases agree with TRBD2. V dropped 3 bases and J dropped 4; count of bases not matched to a gene: 12. The length of the CDR3 is 17 residues. CDR1 is SGHTA and CDR2 is FQGNSA in the germline V gene. CDR3 region: CASSFTLAEETYNEQFF. The CDR3 bases are TGTGCCAGCAGCTTCACCCTAGCGGAGGAAACGTACAATGAGCAGTTCTTC.